The rows below give T cell receptor beta chains drawn from one sample of a study of shared clonotypes between healthy human individuals. Repertoires were generated with immunoSEQ multiplex PCR, while TCRdb's copy carries only in-frame clones and drops some. The sample consists of millions of clones, less than 95% of them appearing once. The sample consisted of naive CD8+ T cells sorted from blood. These TCRs come from a man between 18 and 29 years old in good health. CDR3s include the opening cysteine and the closing phenylalanine or tryptophan. The D gene is left open where the match is weak. Clone size is shown for a subset of rows, as once, few, many or a class of expanded clone.

.	.	TRBV4-1	TRBJ1-1	CASSLQSLGGNTEAFF	TGCGCCAGCAGCCTCCAATCCCTGGGGGGCAACACTGAAGCTTTCTTT
.	.	TRBV2	TRBJ1-5	CASSAGRAGNQPQHF	TGTGCCAGCAGTGCCGGCAGGGCGGGCAATCAGCCCCAGCATTTT
.	.	TRBV21-1	TRBJ2-2	CASSKALSGGVTGELFF	TGTGCCAGCAGCAAAGCGCTTTCAGGGGGTGTCACCGGGGAGCTGTTTTTT
TRBD2	once	TRBV14	TRBJ2-7	CASSPAGGASYEQYF	TGTGCCAGCAGCCCAGCGGGAGGGGCATCCTACGAGCAGTACTTC
.	.	TRBV5-4	TRBJ2-7	CASSLGGGYEQYF	TGTGCCAGCAGCTTAGGAGGGGGCTACGAGCAGTACTTC
.	.	TRBV19	TRBJ2-1	CASSLIPMGSYNEQFF	TGTGCCAGTAGTCTGATTCCCATGGGCTCCTACAATGAGCAGTTCTTC
.	.	TRBV27	TRBJ2-7	CASSFSTGQTYEQYF	TGTGCCAGCAGTTTTTCAACTGGACAGACCTACGAGCAGTACTTC
.	once	TRBV27	TRBJ2-1	CASTPFPSRDNEQFF	TGTGCCAGCACCCCCTTTCCCTCCAGGGACAATGAGCAGTTCTTC
.	.	TRBV19	TRBJ2-7	CASSIGGAYEQYF	TGTGCCAGTAGTATTGGTGGGGCCTACGAGCAGTACTTC
.	.	TRBV6-1	TRBJ1-1	CASRGAGFTEAFF	TGTGCCAGCAGAGGCGCTGGGTTCACTGAAGCTTTCTTT
.	.	TRBV5-6	TRBJ2-3	CASSVYYAAEHTTDTQYF	TGTGCCAGCAGCGTCTACTACGCAGCGGAACATACCACAGATACGCAGTATTTT
.	.	TRBV6-5	TRBJ2-1	CASSYLRGNEQFF	TGTGCCAGCAGTTATTTACGTGGCAATGAGCAGTTCTTC
.	.	TRBV11-2	TRBJ2-2	CASSWPGLGEAGELFF	TGTGCCAGCAGCTGGCCGGGCCTCGGGGAGGCCGGGGAGCTGTTTTTT
TRBD2	.	TRBV7-7	TRBJ2-1	CASSLAGLAGAGVQFF	TGTGCTAGCAGCTTAGCGGGACTAGCGGGGGCCGGCGTGCAGTTCTTC
.	.	TRBV6-1	TRBJ1-1	CASSNQGTFTEAFF	TGTGCCAGCAGTAACCAGGGGACGTTCACTGAAGCTTTCTTT
.	.	TRBV4-1	TRBJ1-6	CASSQEISGNNSPLHF	TGCGCCAGCAGCCAAGAAATATCGGGTAATAACTCACCCCTCCACTTT
.	.	TRBV27	TRBJ2-7	CASSLRLSPYEQYF	TGTGCCAGCAGTCTTCGACTGTCTCCGTACGAGCAGTACTTC
TRBD1	.	TRBV6-5	TRBJ2-7	CASGTGADLSHEQYF	TGTGCCAGCGGGACAGGGGCGGACCTCTCCCACGAGCAGTACTTC
TRBD2	.	TRBV27	TRBJ2-5	CASSPQPGLAQETQYF	TGTGCCAGCAGTCCTCAACCGGGACTAGCTCAAGAGACCCAGTACTTC
TRBD2	once	TRBV27	TRBJ2-7	CASSLALARSYEQYF	TGTGCCAGCAGTTTAGCACTAGCGCGCTCCTACGAGCAGTACTTC
.	.	TRBV7-9	TRBJ1-2	CASSLQELYGYTF	TGTGCCAGCAGCTTACAGGAATTGTATGGCTACACCTTC
.	.	TRBV2	TRBJ2-2	CASSEAPWSGRNTGELFF	TGTGCCAGCAGTGAAGCTCCGTGGAGCGGGCGGAACACCGGGGAGCTGTTTTTT
.	.	TRBV27	TRBJ2-3	CASSFGGTQYF	TGTGCCAGCAGTTTCGGCGGCACGCAGTATTTT
TRBD1	.	TRBV4-3	TRBJ2-7	CASSQGPPGQGEYEQYF	TGCGCCAGCAGCCAAGGTCCGCCAGGACAGGGAGAATACGAGCAGTACTTC
.	.	TRBV19	TRBJ1-2	CASSIYGNGYTF	TGTGCCAGTAGTATCTATGGAAATGGCTACACCTTC